The present T cell receptor (beta chain) was sequenced within a study of shared clonotypes between healthy human individuals. Background on the study: Each donor had three CD4 naive, three CD4 memory, two CD8 naive and one CD8 memory plate.

Running of the assay took place at deep level. Clones were read by immunoSEQ multiplex PCR, and TCRdb kept only the in-frame ones, dropping some. This table has about 1 million clones, 75% appearing once. The V and J ends lost 3 bases and 4 bases, in that order; junction bases with no gene match: 3. Germline V CDR1 and CDR2: LNHDA, SQIVND (reference sequence). This CDR3 has 14 amino acids. Only Caucasian adults living in Nashville, Tennessee served as donors. This clonotype was obtained from a man aged 18 to 35 in good health. Sequenced input: memory CD4+ T cells sorted from blood. The subset is: CD45RA-negative fraction. The chain has TRBV19 and TRBJ1-2; 9 bases line up with TRBD1. The CDR3 coding sequence is TGTGCCAGTAGTATCGACAGGGGGACCTATGGCTACACCTTC. It yields the protein CASSIDRGTYGYTF.